The 14 T cell receptor beta chains listed next were all sequenced from one sample in a study of blood T cell repertoires in COVID-19 (dated by TCRdb to the early 2020s). Libraries were constructed by the immunoSEQ multiplex PCR assay. This is the immuneACCESS table as TCRdb keeps it, with only in-frame sequences that have V and J called. A part of the clones is gone; compared with another copy, unresolved V genes explain less than half, and the rest is unexplained. Across this sample there are about 190,000 clones, with around 86% seen only once. Around 6.1% of the sample lies in the top ten. Sequencing input: peripheral blood. The receptors derive from a woman in her thirties or forties with acute or convalescent COVID-19.

This clone came up once. The chain couples TRBV18 to TRBJ1-6, with 7 bases matching TRBD1. The V segment lost 4 bases and the J segment 7 bases; nucleotides outside the gene matches: 4. The CDR3 is made up of 14 amino acids. Germline CDR1 KGHSH, CDR2 LQKENI. The CDR3 is CASSQQGPNSPLHF. The DNA of the CDR3 is TGTGCCAGCTCACAACAGGGGCCAAATTCACCCCTCCACTTT.

The genes are TRBV15 and TRBJ1-5; D call uncertain. The germline V gene encodes CDR1 LNHNV and CDR2 YYDKDF (reference sequence). The V end was cut by 1 base, the J end by 5 bases, with 12 bases between. The CDR3 runs 15 residues. The CDR3 DNA reads as TGTGCCACCAGCAGAGCCGGGTGGGTAGATCAGCCCCAGCATTTT. It translates to CATSRAGWVDQPQHF.

J is TRBJ1-1 and V is TRBV6-5; unclear D gene. The CDR3 loop spans 15 amino acids. Germline V lookup: CDR1 MNHEY, CDR2 SVGAGI. Trimming took off 8 bases at V and 4 bases at J, with 20 bases between the two ends. In DNA, the CDR3 is TGTGCCAGCCAAACGGGTGGGTACCCGGGCACTGAAGCTTTCTTT. It specifies CASQTGGYPGTEAFF.

V is TRBV2 and J is TRBJ1-2; no clear D gene. Germline V lookup: CDR1 SNHLY, CDR2 FYNNEI. The V end was cut by 8 bases, the J end by 3 bases, with 13 bases between. This CDR3 is built from 13 residues. This CDR3 reads CASLEAGYYGYTF. As DNA, the CDR3 is TGTGCCAGCTTAGAGGCGGGGTACTATGGCTACACCTTC.

This chain joins TRBV2 and TRBJ1-5, with 8 bases matching TRBD1. The CDR3 is 14 amino acids. In germline, CDR1 is SNHLY, CDR2 FYNNEI. J gave up 2 bases and V 5 bases, and 2 bases lay outside the gene matches. The CDR3 spells CASSSGQGNQPQHF. In DNA form, the CDR3 reads TGTGCCAGCAGTTCGGGACAGGGCAATCAGCCCCAGCATTTT.

The rearrangement joins TRBV9 to TRBJ2-5; 7 bases line up with TRBD1. This CDR3 is built from 14 residues. J was trimmed by 5 bases and V by 4 bases; bases with no gene match: 8. Germline lookup yields CDR1 SGDLS and CDR2 YYNGEE. In DNA form, the CDR3 reads TGTGCCAGCAGCCCCGAGGGGGCTGGGGAGACCCAGTACTTC. This gives the protein CASSPEGAGETQYF.

The CDR3 bases are TGTGCCAGCAATATAGCGGGAGTGCCAGATACGCAGTATTTT. As protein: CASNIAGVPDTQYF. V gene TRBV11-2 combines with J gene TRBJ2-3; 9 nucleotides match TRBD2. The CDR3 has 14 amino acids. Trimming at V came to 7 bases and at J to 4 bases, leaving 6 bases not matched to a gene. The V gene's germline CDR1 is SGHAT and CDR2 FQNNGV. The variable domain in full, completed from reference TRBV11-2 and TRBJ2-3, reads EAGVAQSPRYKIIEKRQSVAFWCNPISGHATLYWYQQILGQGPKLLIQFQNNGVVDDSQLPKDRFSAERLKGVDSTLKIQPAKLEDSAVYLCASNIAGVPDTQYFGPGTRLTVL.

The chain joins TRBV9 to TRBJ2-3, with 10 nucleotides matching TRBD2. Looked up from germline, CDR1 is SGDLS and CDR2 is YYNGEE. CDR3 size: 15 residues. Germline trimming cut 6 bases from V and 1 base from J; bases unmatched to any gene: 5. The CDR3 protein is CASKAGGPGTDTQYF. The CDR3 DNA reads TGTGCCAGCAAAGCGGGAGGGCCGGGCACAGATACGCAGTATTTT.

The chain joins TRBV5-5 to TRBJ1-2, with TRBD1 identical over 10 bases. The trim removed 0 bases at V and 7 bases at J, leaving 6 bases unmatched. This CDR3 spans 15 amino acids. Germline lookup yields CDR1 SGHKS and CDR2 YYEKEE (reference sequence). The CDR3 spells CASSLATGGAFGYTF. The CDR3 DNA follows: TGTGCCAGCAGCTTGGCGACAGGGGGCGCATTTGGCTACACCTTC.

This chain connects TRBV28 to TRBJ1-5; 7 bases match TRBD1. V shed 1 base and J 4 bases; nucleotides not matched to a gene: 10. Per the germline V gene, CDR1 is MDHEN and CDR2 is SYDVKM. CDR3 size: 17 residues. CDR3 in amino acids: CASSLSYLQGSNQPQHF. For the CDR3, the DNA is TGTGCCAGCAGTTTATCCTACCTACAGGGGTCTAATCAGCCCCAGCATTTT. Full variable domain (remainder filled in from reference TRBV28 and TRBJ1-5): DVKVTQSSRYLVKRTGEKVFLECVQDMDHENMFWYRQDPGLGLRLIYFSYDVKMKEKGDIPEGYSVSREKKERFSLILESASTNQTSMYLCASSLSYLQGSNQPQHFGDGTRLSIL.

The chain has TRBV6-5 and TRBJ2-3, with 7 bases that match TRBD2. Germline CDR1 reads MNHEY; CDR2 reads SVGAGI. This CDR3 region has 12 residues. V dropped 8 bases and J dropped 7; count of bases not matched to a gene: 6. This CDR3 reads CASGLAVNTQYF. DNA of the CDR3: TGTGCCAGCGGGCTAGCGGTAAATACGCAGTATTTT.

The chain joins TRBV28 to TRBJ2-3, with 12 bases that match TRBD2. Germline trimming cut 5 bases from V and 8 bases from J; bases unmatched to any gene: 8. CDR3 length: 15 amino acids. CDR1 is MDHEN and CDR2 is SYDVKM in the germline V gene. DNA of the CDR3: TGTGCCAGCAGTCAACTAGCGGGAGGAGCAAGTACGCAGTATTTT. Translated, it gives CASSQLAGGASTQYF.

This clone was seen a few times. The rearrangement uses TRBV4-1 and TRBJ2-3, with a possible D match to TRBD1 (5 bases). V lost 3 bases and J 6 bases, leaving 10 bases between the germline ends. This CDR3 contains 13 residues. CDR1 and CDR2 (germline): MGHRA, YSYEKL. The CDR3 loop reads CASSQQRGDTQYF. The CDR3 nucleotides are TGCGCCAGCAGCCAGCAAAGGGGCGATACGCAGTATTTT.

V is TRBV7-9 and J is TRBJ2-3; 7 bases agree with TRBD1. Trimming removed 5 bases from V and 2 bases from J; junction bases left unmatched: 7. The CDR3 spans 15 residues. Per germline, CDR1 SEHNR and CDR2 FQNEAQ (reference sequence). CDR3 DNA: TGTGCCAGCAGCCTAACAGGGGACCCCACAGATACGCAGTATTTT. Amino acid sequence: CASSLTGDPTDTQYF.